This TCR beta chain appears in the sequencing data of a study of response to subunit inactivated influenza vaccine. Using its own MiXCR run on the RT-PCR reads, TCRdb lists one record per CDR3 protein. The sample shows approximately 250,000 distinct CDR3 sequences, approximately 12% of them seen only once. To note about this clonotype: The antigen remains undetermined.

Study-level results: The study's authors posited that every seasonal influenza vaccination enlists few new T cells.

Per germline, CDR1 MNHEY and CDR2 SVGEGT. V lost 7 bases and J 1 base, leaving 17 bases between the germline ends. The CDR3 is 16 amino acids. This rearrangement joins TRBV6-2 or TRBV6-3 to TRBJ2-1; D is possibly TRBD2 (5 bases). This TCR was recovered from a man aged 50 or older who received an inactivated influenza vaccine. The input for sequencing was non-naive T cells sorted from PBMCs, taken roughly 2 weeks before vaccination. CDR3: CASTEGSGKSYNEQFF. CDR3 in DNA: TGTGCCAGCACCGAAGGGTCGGGGAAATCCTACAATGAGCAGTTCTTC.